The TCR beta chain described here comes from a study of blood T cells in healthy people across ages (dated by TCRdb to between 2014 and 2016). Notes on the research overall: Template switching captured roughly one uniquely barcoded TCR beta cDNA molecule per two T cells in model experiments. The donors were divided into four age groups: young (average approximately 17 years), middle-aged (approximately 41), aged (62) and long-lived (more than 75). Using deep sequencing normalized with unique cDNA molecular identifiers, the study measured how TCR beta repertoire diversity changes with age. To avoid experimental bias, donors of different ages were distributed randomly across sequencing lanes. For two donors (one aged 18 to 30 and one aged 80 or older), the study analyzed two additional independent replicas of 1 million unique cDNA reads from the same blood draw.

The germline V gene encodes CDR1 SQVTM and CDR2 ANQGSEA. Reading from cysteine to phenylalanine, the CDR3 counts 14 amino acids. The CDR3 DNA has 42 bases and is translated from base 1. Trimmed from V: 4 bases; trimmed from J: 1 base; junction bases lacking a gene match: 6. Note on this clonotype: The specificity of this receptor is unknown. No quality values exist for individual bases; no much larger clone is one base distant.

The investigation overall reported the following: The percentage of naive T cells measured by flow cytometry correlated strongly with observed TCR beta diversity. Observed TCR beta diversity per million T cells fell roughly linearly with age, and a significant reduction was already apparent by age around 40. Bulk unsorted PBMC profiling prevented conclusive comparison of naive and antigen-experienced compartments. Because the CMV infection status of the donors was unknown, age-related changes in expanded clonotypes may potentially have been confounded. Estimates of total diversity based on one million sequenced T cells were considered lower bounds and underestimates. Compared with the aged group, the long-lived group had more naive CD4+ T cells, fewer expanded clones and increased TCR diversity, suggesting age selection.

Donors were under 40 systemically healthy Caucasian individuals from Russia aged roughly 6 to 95 years. Ten milliliters of peripheral blood were drawn from each donor into EDTA-treated Vacutainer tubes. Ficoll-Paque density-gradient centrifugation was used to isolate PBMCs, with at least 7 million obtained per sample. Trizol reagent was used to extract total RNA from PBMCs, with at least 5 micrograms per sample. For every donor, an aliquot of PBMCs went through flow cytometry to measure the percentages of naive CD45RAhigh/CD27high T cells. Library prep was done by 5' RACE. A second about 7 to 11 cycle PCR used a sample-barcoded 5' primer and a J-beta primer mix. A template-switch 5' adaptor carrying 12 random nucleotides introduced a unique molecular identifier onto each TCR beta cDNA molecule. At least 3 million CDR3-containing paired-end reads were obtained from each sample. The Mint cDNA synthesis kit, primed by a TRBC-specific oligonucleotide, was used to synthesize first-strand cDNA from all RNA. Following uracil-DNA glycosylase treatment, all cDNA underwent a first 18-cycle PCR with the universal primers M1SS and BC2_uni_R. In the original analysis: Each sample was normalized by randomly selecting 1 million high-quality reads, each carrying a distinct molecular identifier. Instead of being binned into consensus sequences, reads with shared molecular identifiers were discarded. MiTCR, with a Q25 quality threshold and the strictest error-elimination algorithm, was used for CDR3 identification, clonotype clustering and error correction. A nonparametric unseen species model using Euler transformation provided a lower-bound estimate of total TCR beta diversity. The raw public data were reprocessed by TCRdb itself: fastp quality trimming at Q25, MiXCR clonotype calling, in-frame beta chains only. A single entry per CDR3 protein holds the most common genes and DNA from its merged rows. These V and J calls rely on TCRdb rather than the paper's analysis. The sample yields 1.5 million to 2 million distinct CDR3 sequences; roughly two fifths were counted once. The top ten constitute 23% of the sample.

This sequence was found in a human donor in good health. This receptor chain uses TRBV29-1 and TRBJ1-1; TRBD1 agrees with 7 junctional bases. Material: blood. The CDR3 in this case is CSVGTGSQNTEAFF. The base sequence is TGCAGCGTTGGGACAGGCAGCCAGAACACTGAAGCTTTCTTT.